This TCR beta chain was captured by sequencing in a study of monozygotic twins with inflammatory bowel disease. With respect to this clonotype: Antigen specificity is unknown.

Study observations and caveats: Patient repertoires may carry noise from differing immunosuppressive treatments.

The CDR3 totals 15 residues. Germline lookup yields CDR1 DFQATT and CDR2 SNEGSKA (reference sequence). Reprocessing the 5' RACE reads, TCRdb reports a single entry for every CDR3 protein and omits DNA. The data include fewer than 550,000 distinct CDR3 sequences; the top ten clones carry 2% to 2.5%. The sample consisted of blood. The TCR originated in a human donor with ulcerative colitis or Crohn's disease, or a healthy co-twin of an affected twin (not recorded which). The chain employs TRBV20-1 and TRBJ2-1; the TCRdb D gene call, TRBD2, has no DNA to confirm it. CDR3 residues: CSAREIGGAYNEQFF.